The following is a T cell receptor beta chain sequence with its context. In the original analysis: The authors estimated nucleated cell counts from reference gene primer amplification. TCRdb keeps only in-frame clones here, not all; method: immunoSEQ multiplex PCR. The D gene and trimming were derived from the DNA, and the V and J assignments and clone size from that table. The table lists some 160,000 clones, roughly nine tenths of them singletons, with roughly 3.1% in the top ten. The CDR3 sequence is 14 residues long. Germline V gene lookup returns CDR1 GTSNPN and CDR2 SVGIG (reference sequence). Between the trimmed V and J ends, which lost 0 bases and 8 bases, there was a span of 16 bases. These data are taken from a study of blood T cell repertoires in COVID-19. Study as a whole: Samples representing acute and convalescent COVID-19 were sourced from the United States, Italy and Spain. T cells, B-cell-depleted T cells, or PBMCs supplied cDNA or gDNA.

This sequence joins TRBV30 and TRBJ1-2, with D tentatively TRBD1 (5 bases). The sequence came from a man between 60 and 75 years old with acute or convalescent COVID-19. Source material: peripheral blood. The CDR3 protein is CAWSVSARRDGYTF. The CDR3 region has the DNA TGTGCCTGGAGTGTGTCCGCCCGGAGGGACGGCTACACCTTC.